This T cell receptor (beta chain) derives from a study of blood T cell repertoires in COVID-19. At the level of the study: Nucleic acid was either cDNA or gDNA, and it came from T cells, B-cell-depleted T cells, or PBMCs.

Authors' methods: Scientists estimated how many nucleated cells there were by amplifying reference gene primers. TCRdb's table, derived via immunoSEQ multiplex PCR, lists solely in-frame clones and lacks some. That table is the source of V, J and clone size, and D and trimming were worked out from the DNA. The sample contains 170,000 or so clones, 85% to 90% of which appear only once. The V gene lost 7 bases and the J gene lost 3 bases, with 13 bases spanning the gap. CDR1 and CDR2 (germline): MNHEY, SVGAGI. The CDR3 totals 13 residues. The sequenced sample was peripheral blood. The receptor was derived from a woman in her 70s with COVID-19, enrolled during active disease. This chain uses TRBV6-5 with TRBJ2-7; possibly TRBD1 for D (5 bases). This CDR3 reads CASTRGGFYEQYF. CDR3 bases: TGTGCCAGCACTAGGGGTGGCTTCTACGAGCAGTACTTC.